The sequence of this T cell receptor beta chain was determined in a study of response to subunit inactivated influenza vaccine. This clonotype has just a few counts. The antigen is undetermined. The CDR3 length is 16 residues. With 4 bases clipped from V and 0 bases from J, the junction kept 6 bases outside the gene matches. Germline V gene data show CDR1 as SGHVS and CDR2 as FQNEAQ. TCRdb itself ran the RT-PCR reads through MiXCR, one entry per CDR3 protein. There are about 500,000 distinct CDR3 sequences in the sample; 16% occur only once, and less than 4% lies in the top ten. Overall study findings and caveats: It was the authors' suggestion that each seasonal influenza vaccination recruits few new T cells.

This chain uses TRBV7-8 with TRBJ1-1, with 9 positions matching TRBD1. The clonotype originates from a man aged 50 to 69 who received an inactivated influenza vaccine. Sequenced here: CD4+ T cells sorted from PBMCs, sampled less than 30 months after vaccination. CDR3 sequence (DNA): TGTGCCAGCAGCTCCCGCCGGGACAGGGTGAACACTGAAGCTTTCTTT. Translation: CASSSRRDRVNTEAFF. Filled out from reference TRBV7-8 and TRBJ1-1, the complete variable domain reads GAGVSQSPRYKVAKRGQDVALRCDPISGHVSLFWYQQALGQGPEFLTYFQNEAQLDKSGLPSDRFFAERPEGSVSTLKIQRTQQEDSAVYLCASSSRRDRVNTEAFFGQGTRLTVV.